These T cell receptor beta chains were read from a single sample in a study of type 1 regulatory T cells. TCRdb reprocessed the reads via MiXCR and lists one record per CDR3 protein. The repertoire holds 80,000 to 100,000 distinct CDR3 sequences, 30% to 35% seen once, with about 2.4% in the top ten. The sample consisted of CD4+ T cells, either the whole sample or a sorted fraction (not recorded which). These receptors were obtained from a human donor in good health. CDR3s include the opening cysteine and the closing phenylalanine or tryptophan. Fields, in order: J gene, D gene, clone size, V gene, CDR3 protein, CDR3 DNA. D genes are given only for firm matches. Clone sizes are given selectively: once, few, many, or a class where the clone is expanded.

TRBJ2-1,NA,NA,TRBV19,CASSITDPTIRGDEQFF,TGTGCCAGTAGTATAACTGACCCAACCATCAGGGGGGATGAGCAGTTCTTC
TRBJ2-3,NA,NA,TRBV3-1,CASSQDAVDTQYF,TGTGCCAGCAGCCAAGATGCGGTGGATACGCAGTATTTT
TRBJ1-6,NA,NA,TRBV12-3/TRBV12-4,CASSPGAYNSPLHF,TGTGCCAGCAGCCCGGGGGCCTATAATTCACCCCTCCACTTT
TRBJ2-1,TRBD2,NA,TRBV6-1,CASSRTSGRNNEQFF,TGTGCCAGCAGTCGGACTAGCGGGAGGAACAATGAGCAGTTCTTC
TRBJ2-1,NA,NA,TRBV5-4,CASSLVGARNNEQFF,TGTGCCAGCAGCTTGGTGGGAGCCAGGAACAATGAGCAGTTCTTC
TRBJ2-1,NA,NA,TRBV7-6,CASSLFGLAVNNEQFF,TGTGCCAGCAGCTTATTTGGTTTAGCGGTAAACAATGAGCAGTTCTTC
TRBJ2-1,TRBD2,NA,TRBV2,CASSVTPLGLAGGSRSYNEQFF,TGTGCCAGCAGTGTTACCCCACTAGGACTAGCGGGAGGAAGTAGATCCTACAATGAGCAGTTCTTC
TRBJ2-1,NA,NA,TRBV3-1,CASSQAPPHNEQFF,TGTGCCAGCAGCCAAGCCCCACCCCACAATGAGCAGTTCTTC
TRBJ2-2,NA,NA,TRBV10-2,CASSESGVAGELFF,TGCGCCAGCAGTGAGTCGGGCGTCGCCGGGGAGCTGTTTTTT
TRBJ2-7,NA,NA,TRBV20-1,CSARPVAGPGTEQYF,TGCAGTGCTAGGCCCGTCGCCGGGCCGGGGACCGAGCAGTACTTC
TRBJ2-2,NA,few,TRBV7-8,CASSPPLRIQRTGELFF,TGTGCCAGCAGCCCTCCACTCCGCATCCAGAGAACCGGGGAGCTGTTTTTT
TRBJ1-2,TRBD1,NA,TRBV9,CASSVVGTGNYGYTF,TGTGCCAGCAGCGTAGTCGGGACAGGGAACTATGGCTACACCTTC
TRBJ1-4,NA,NA,TRBV27,CASSPGPGKATNEKLFF,TGTGCCAGCAGTCCAGGTCCGGGGAAGGCAACTAATGAAAAACTGTTTTTT
TRBJ2-2,NA,NA,TRBV28,CASVGGTGELFF,TGTGCCAGCGTAGGGGGCACCGGGGAGCTGTTTTTT
TRBJ2-1,TRBD2,NA,TRBV6-5,CASSGKSGSSYNEQFF,TGTGCCAGCAGTGGTAAAAGCGGGAGTTCCTACAATGAGCAGTTCTTC
TRBJ2-7,NA,NA,TRBV6-2/TRBV6-3,CASSQGFYEQYF,TGTGCCAGCAGCCAGGGGTTCTACGAGCAGTACTTC
TRBJ1-3,NA,few,TRBV18,CASSPPGGGNTIYF,TGTGCCAGCTCACCACCGGGTGGTGGAAACACCATATATTTT